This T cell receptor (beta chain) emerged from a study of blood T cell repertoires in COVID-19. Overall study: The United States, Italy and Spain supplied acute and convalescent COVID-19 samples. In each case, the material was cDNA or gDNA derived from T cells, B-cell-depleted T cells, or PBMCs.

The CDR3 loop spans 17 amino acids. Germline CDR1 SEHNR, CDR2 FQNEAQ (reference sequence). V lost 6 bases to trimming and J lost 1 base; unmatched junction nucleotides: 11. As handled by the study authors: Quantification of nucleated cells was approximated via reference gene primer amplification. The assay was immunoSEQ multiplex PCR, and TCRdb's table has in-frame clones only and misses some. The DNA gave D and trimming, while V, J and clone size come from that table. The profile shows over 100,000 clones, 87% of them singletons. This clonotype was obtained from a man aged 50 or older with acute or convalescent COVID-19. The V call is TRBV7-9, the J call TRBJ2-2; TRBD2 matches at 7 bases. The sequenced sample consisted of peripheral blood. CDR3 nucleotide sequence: TGTGCCAGCAGGGGCCGTGAGTCGGGAGGGAACACCGGGGAGCTGTTTTTT. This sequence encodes CASRGRESGGNTGELFF.